Reported below is one TCR beta chain. This CDR3 has 16 residues. The germline V gene encodes CDR1 SGHTA and CDR2 FQGNSA. V gave up 3 bases and J gave up 0 bases; unmatched junction bases: 7. The data originate from a study of blood T cell repertoires in COVID-19. Study background: Material from acute and convalescent COVID-19 was sourced from the United States, Italy and Spain. From T cells, B-cell-depleted T cells, or PBMCs came the material, which was cDNA or gDNA.

How the authors handled the data: Amplification with reference gene primers provided the estimates of nucleated cell counts. This table comes from immunoSEQ multiplex PCR, and its TCRdb copy is limited to in-frame clones, with some not included. That table gives V, J and clone size, and the DNA gave D and trimming. The repertoire consists of around 230,000 clones, with roughly 90% occurring once and the leading ten covering around 2.2%. The chain recombines TRBV7-2 with TRBJ1-2, with 7 bases lining up with TRBD1. This receptor was identified in a man younger than 45 who had recovered from COVID-19. Material: peripheral blood. CDR3 sequence: CASSLTGTRSNYGYTF. For the CDR3, the DNA is TGTGCCAGCAGCTTGACAGGGACCCGATCTAACTATGGCTACACCTTC.